The clone carrying this TCR beta chain was observed at least ten times. These data come from a study of CD8 T cells in ankylosing spondylitis. One entry per CDR3 protein results from TCRdb running MiXCR on the 5' RACE reads. The data contain some 150,000 distinct CDR3 sequences, over 10% of them seen just once; the ten biggest clones take up roughly 4.5%. The CDR3 loop spans 13 amino acids. Germline V gives CDR1 DFQATT, CDR2 SNEGSKA (reference sequence). V was cut by 5 bases and J by 11 bases, with 20 bases left in between. Sequenced material: blood, either unsorted or a sorted T cell fraction (not recorded which). The rearrangement joins TRBV20-1 to TRBJ2-3, with D possibly TRBD1 on 6 matching bases. This clonotype originated in a female donor with ankylosing spondylitis or in good health (not recorded which). This chain's CDR3 is CSALPGLTGRQYF. The CDR3 DNA is TGCAGTGCTCTTCCGGGCCTTACAGGGAGGCAGTATTTT.